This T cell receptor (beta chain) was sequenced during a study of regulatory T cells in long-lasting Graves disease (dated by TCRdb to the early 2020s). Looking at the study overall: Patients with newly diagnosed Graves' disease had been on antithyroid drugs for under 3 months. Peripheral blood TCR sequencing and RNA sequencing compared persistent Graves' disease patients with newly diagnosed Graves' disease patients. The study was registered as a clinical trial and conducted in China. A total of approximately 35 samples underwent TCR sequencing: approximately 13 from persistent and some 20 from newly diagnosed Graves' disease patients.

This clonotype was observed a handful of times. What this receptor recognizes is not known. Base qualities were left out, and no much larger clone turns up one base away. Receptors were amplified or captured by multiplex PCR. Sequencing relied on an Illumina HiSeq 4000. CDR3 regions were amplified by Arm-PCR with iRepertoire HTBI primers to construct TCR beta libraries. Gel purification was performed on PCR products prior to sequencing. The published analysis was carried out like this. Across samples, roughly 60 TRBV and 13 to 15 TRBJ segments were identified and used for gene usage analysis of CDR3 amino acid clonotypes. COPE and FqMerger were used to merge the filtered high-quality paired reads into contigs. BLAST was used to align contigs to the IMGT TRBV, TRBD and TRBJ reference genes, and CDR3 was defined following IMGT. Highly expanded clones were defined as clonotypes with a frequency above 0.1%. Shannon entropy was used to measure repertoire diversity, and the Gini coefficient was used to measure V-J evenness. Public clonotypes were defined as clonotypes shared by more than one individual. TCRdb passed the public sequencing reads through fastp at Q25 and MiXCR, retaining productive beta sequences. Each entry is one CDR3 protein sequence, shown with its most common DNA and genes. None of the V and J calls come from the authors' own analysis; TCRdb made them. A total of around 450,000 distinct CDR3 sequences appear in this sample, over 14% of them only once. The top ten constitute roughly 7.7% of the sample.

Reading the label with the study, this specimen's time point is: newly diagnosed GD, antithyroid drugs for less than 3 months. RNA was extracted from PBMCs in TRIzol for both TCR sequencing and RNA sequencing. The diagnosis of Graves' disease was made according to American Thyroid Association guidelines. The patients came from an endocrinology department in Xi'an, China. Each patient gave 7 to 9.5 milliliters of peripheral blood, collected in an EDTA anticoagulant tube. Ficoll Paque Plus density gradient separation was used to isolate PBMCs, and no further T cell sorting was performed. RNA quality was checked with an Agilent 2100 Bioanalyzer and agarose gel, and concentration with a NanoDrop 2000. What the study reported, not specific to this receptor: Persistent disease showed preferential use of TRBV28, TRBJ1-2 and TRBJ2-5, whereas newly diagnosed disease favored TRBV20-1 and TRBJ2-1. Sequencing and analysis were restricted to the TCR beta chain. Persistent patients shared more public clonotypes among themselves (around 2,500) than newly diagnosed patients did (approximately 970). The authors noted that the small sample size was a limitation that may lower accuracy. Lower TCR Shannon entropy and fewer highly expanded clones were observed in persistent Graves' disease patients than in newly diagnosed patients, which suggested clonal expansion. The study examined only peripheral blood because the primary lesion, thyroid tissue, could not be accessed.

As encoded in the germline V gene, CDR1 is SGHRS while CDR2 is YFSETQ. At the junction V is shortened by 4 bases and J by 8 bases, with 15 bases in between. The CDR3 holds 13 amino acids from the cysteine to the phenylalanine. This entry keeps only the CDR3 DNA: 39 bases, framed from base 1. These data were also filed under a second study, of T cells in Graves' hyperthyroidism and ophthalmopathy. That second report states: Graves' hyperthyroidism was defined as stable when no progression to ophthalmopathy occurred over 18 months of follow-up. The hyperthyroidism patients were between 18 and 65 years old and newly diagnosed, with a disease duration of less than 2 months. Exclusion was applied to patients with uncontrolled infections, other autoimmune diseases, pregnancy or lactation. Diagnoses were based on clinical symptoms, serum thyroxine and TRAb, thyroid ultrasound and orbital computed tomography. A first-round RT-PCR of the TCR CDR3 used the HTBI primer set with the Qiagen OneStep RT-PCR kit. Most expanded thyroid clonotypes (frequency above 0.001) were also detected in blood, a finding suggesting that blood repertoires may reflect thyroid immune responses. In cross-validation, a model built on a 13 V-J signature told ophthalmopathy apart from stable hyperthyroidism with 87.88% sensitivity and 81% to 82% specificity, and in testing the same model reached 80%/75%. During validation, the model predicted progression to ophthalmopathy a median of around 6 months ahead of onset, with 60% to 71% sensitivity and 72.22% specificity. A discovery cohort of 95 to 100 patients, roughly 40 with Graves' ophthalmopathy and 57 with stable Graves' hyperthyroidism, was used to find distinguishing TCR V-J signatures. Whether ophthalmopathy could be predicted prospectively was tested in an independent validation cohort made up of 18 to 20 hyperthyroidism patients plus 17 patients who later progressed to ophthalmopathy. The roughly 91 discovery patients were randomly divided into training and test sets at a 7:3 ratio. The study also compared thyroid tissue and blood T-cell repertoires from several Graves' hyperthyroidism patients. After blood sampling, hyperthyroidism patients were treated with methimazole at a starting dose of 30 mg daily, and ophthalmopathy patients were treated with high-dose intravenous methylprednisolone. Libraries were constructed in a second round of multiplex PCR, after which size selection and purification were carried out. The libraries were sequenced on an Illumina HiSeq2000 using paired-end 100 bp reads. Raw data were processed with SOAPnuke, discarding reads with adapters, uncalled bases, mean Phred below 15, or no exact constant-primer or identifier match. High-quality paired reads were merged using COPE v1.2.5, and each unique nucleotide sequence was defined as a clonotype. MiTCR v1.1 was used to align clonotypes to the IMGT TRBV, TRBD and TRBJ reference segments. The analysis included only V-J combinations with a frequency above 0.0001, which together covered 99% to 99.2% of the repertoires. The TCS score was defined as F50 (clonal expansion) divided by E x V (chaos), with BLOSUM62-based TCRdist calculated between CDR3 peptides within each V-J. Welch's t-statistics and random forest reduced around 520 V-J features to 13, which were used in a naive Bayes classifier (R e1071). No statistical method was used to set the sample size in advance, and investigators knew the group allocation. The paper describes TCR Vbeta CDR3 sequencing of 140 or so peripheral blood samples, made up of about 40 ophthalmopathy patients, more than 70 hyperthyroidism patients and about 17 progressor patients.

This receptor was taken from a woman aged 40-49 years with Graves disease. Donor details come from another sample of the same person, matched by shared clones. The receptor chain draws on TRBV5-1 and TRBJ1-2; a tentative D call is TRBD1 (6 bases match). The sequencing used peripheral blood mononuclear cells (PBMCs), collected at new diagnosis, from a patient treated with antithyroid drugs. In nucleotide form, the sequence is TGCGCCAGCAGCCCGGGGGCGGGCTTAGGCTACACCTTC. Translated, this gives CASSPGAGLGYTF.